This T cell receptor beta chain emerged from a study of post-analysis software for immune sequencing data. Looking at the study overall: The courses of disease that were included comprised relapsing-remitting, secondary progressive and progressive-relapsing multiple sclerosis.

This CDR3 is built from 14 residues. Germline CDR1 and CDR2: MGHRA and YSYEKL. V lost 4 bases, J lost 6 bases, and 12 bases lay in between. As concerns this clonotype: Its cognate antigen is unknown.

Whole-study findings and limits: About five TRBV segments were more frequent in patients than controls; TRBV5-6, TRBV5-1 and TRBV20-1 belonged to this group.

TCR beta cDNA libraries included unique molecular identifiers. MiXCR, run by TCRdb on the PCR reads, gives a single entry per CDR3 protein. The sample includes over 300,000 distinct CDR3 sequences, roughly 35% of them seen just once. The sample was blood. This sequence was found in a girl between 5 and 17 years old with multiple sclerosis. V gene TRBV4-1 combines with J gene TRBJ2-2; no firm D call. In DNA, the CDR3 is TGCGCCAGCAGCCTCCCAGGTGGTGCCGGGGAGCTGTTTTTT. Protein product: CASSLPGGAGELFF.